This passage covers 27 T cell receptor beta chains from one sample sequenced in a study of naive and memory T cell subsets. The SP2 primer and nested alpha and beta constant region primers amplified ligated cDNA in four rounds. MiXCR, applied by TCRdb to the UMI-ligation and nested PCR reads, yields one record per CDR3 protein. This table has about 26,000 distinct CDR3 sequences, about 5.2% appearing once. A UMI-containing oligonucleotide was joined by 3' ligation to the TCR cDNA template. The sequencing input was blood. The receptors stem from an adult in good health.

The rearrangement uses TRBV5-4 and TRBJ2-1; a weak D match, TRBD2 (6 bases). The ends were cut back, 0 bases at V and 6 bases at J, with 13 bases in the middle. CDR1 is SGHNT, CDR2 YYREEE, per germline (reference sequence). This CDR3 spans 15 amino acids. The CDR3 nucleotides are TGTGCCAGCAGCTTGGCAGCGGGTACCCGCAATGAGCAGTTCTTC. It translates to CASSLAAGTRNEQFF.

This clonotype has ten or more counts. This chain joins TRBV20-1 and TRBJ1-1; D call uncertain. The CDR3 extends over 10 amino acids. Germline loops: CDR1 DFQATT, CDR2 SNEGSKA (reference sequence). Trimming pared 6 bases from V and 7 bases from J, leaving 9 bases between. DNA of the CDR3: TGCAGTGCCCTAGGGAATGAAGCTTTCTTT. Translating gives CSALGNEAFF.

At least ten counts were recorded for this clonotype. The chain joins TRBV20-1 to TRBJ1-1, with D possibly being TRBD1 (5 bases). This CDR3 spans 14 amino acids. V gave up 6 bases and J gave up 7 bases, with 21 bases separating them. The germline V gene encodes CDR1 DFQATT and CDR2 SNEGSKA (reference sequence). CDR3 region: CSANQAQGEGEAFF. DNA of the CDR3: TGCAGTGCCAACCAAGCGCAGGGTGAGGGTGAAGCTTTCTTT.

This clonotype was found many times. The rearrangement uses TRBV1 and TRBJ2-5; the table's D gene call, TRBD2, was not cross checked with the DNA. TRBV1 is classified as a pseudogene. The CDR3 consists of 17 residues. The CDR3 is CTSSQDGLAGGQETQYF. The CDR3 DNA follows: TGCACCAGCAGCCAAGATGGCCTAGCGGGGGGGCAAGAGACCCAGTACTTC.

This clonotype was counted a few times. This chain links TRBV20-1 with TRBJ1-1, with TRBD1 matching over 9 bases. Germline assignment: CDR1 DFQATT and CDR2 SNEGSKA (reference sequence). This CDR3 has 12 amino acids. Trimming removed 6 bases from V and 7 bases from J; junction bases left unmatched: 6. As DNA, the CDR3 is TGCAGTGCGAAACAGGGGGCTGGTGAAGCTTTCTTT. It is translated as CSAKQGAGEAFF.

At least ten counts were recorded for this clonotype. V gene TRBV29-1 combines with J gene TRBJ2-7, with D possibly TRBD2 on 6 matching bases. V was cut by 1 base and J by 4 bases, with 20 bases left in between. CDR3 length: 16 residues. The V gene's germline CDR1 is SQVTM and CDR2 ANQGSEA. CDR3 DNA sequence: TGCAGCGTTGAAGGGGCTGGAGGGGCAGTGGGGTACGAGCAGTACTTC. Translated: CSVEGAGGAVGYEQYF.

This clonotype was detected ten times or more. This rearrangement joins TRBV7-2 to TRBJ1-5; D ambiguous. Looked up from germline, CDR1 is SGHTA and CDR2 is FQGNSA. This CDR3 spans 13 amino acids. Trimming stripped 1 base from V and 6 bases from J, with 7 bases between. The CDR3 here is CASSLGLRQPQHF. In DNA, the CDR3 is TGTGCCAGCAGCTTAGGGCTTCGTCAGCCCCAGCATTTT. The full variable domain, completed using reference TRBV7-2 and TRBJ1-5, is GAGVSQSPSNKVTEKGKDVELRCDPISGHTALYWYRQSLGQGLEFLIYFQGNSAPDKSGLPSDRFSAERTGGSVSTLTIQRTQQEDSAVYLCASSLGLRQPQHFGDGTRLSIL.

A few counts support this clonotype. The chain couples TRBV7-9 to TRBJ2-1; 7 bases match TRBD2. This CDR3 comprises 13 residues. V trimming: 7 bases; J trimming: 12 bases; junction bases outside the gene matches: 12. Per the germline V gene, CDR1 is SEHNR and CDR2 is FQNEAQ (reference sequence). Here the CDR3 reads CASTLVSGTAQFF. In DNA form, the CDR3 reads TGTGCCAGCACCTTGGTGAGCGGGACGGCGCAGTTCTTC.

Many counts were recorded for this clonotype. The genes are TRBV20-1 and TRBJ2-5; no firm D call. CDR3 length: 10 residues. The V end was cut by 7 bases, the J end by 5 bases, with 8 bases between. Germline CDR1 reads DFQATT; CDR2 reads SNEGSKA (reference sequence). CDR3 in amino acids: CSGTGETQYF. The CDR3 DNA follows: TGCAGTGGAACCGGGGAGACCCAGTACTTC.

The gene calls are TRBV29-1 and TRBJ1-2; D not certain. This CDR3 contains 10 residues. Germline V lookup: CDR1 SQVTM, CDR2 ANQGSEA. Deletions cut 3 bases from V and 4 bases from J, with 3 bases between. CDR3 in amino acids: CSVDTYGYTF. CDR3 coding DNA: TGCAGCGTTGACACCTATGGCTACACCTTC.

This clonotype is labeled medium-sized. The genes are TRBV20-1 and TRBJ1-1; a weak D match, TRBD1 (5 bases). The V gene lost 3 bases and the J gene lost 1 base, with 6 bases spanning the gap. The CDR3 is made up of 12 amino acids. Germline lookup yields CDR1 DFQATT and CDR2 SNEGSKA (reference sequence). The CDR3 coding sequence is TGCAGTGCTAGGGGGGGGAACACTGAAGCTTTCTTT. It codes for CSARGGNTEAFF.

By its share, this clonotype is medium-sized. V is TRBV29-1 and J is TRBJ1-4; 7 bases map to TRBD1. The CDR3 consists of 13 residues. Germline CDR1 SQVTM, CDR2 ANQGSEA. V lost 5 bases, J lost 7 bases, and 7 bases stayed unmatched. This CDR3 is CSVKRQGVEKLFF. CDR3 coding DNA: TGCAGCGTTAAGCGACAGGGTGTTGAAAAACTGTTTTTT. The variable domain in full, completed from reference TRBV29-1 and TRBJ1-4, reads SAVISQKPSRDICQRGTSLTIQCQVDSQVTMMFWYRQQPGQSLTLIATANQGSEATYESGFVIDKFPISRPNLTFSTLTVSNMSPEDSSIYLCSVKRQGVEKLFFGSGTQLSVL.

In the case of this clonotype: A much larger clonotype is one base distant, so this may be a read error. This chain joins TRBV20-1 and TRBJ2-3, with 11 bases matching TRBD2. V shed 7 bases, J shed 4 bases, and the junction held 16 bases outside the gene matches. This CDR3 has 17 residues. The germline V gene encodes CDR1 DFQATT and CDR2 SNEGSKA (reference sequence). The CDR3: CSVSVAGGRYYPDTQYF. As DNA, the CDR3 is TGCAGTGTTAGTGTAGCGGGAGGGCGTTATTACCCAGATACGCAGTATTTT.

This clonotype was detected ten times or more. The chain has TRBV7-8 and TRBJ2-5; TRBD2 agrees at 8 bases. The junction had 1 base not matched to a gene; V was cut back by 2 bases and J by 5 bases. CDR3 length: 13 amino acids. From germline, CDR1 is SGHVS and CDR2 FQNEAQ. The CDR3 DNA follows: TGTGCCAGCAGCTTAACGGGGGGGGAGACCCAGTACTTC. It translates to CASSLTGGETQYF. The complete variable domain, with remaining parts taken from reference TRBV7-8 and TRBJ2-5, reads GAGVSQSPRYKVAKRGQDVALRCDPISGHVSLFWYQQALGQGPEFLTYFQNEAQLDKSGLPSDRFFAERPEGSVSTLKIQRTQQEDSAVYLCASSLTGGETQYFGPGTRLLVL.

This clonotype was seen repeatedly, ten times or more. The chain is built from TRBV12-3 or TRBV12-4 and TRBJ2-1; D gene uncertain. The CDR3 totals 11 residues. Trimming left V 1 base short and J 8 bases short, with 3 bases between. Here the CDR3 reads CASSLVYEQFF. DNA for the CDR3: TGTGCCAGCAGTTTAGTCTATGAGCAGTTCTTC.

J is TRBJ2-1 and V is TRBV6-2 or TRBV6-3; TRBD2 agrees at 12 bases. CDR1 is MNHEY and CDR2 is SVGEGT in the germline V gene. The CDR3 length is 19 residues. V dropped 7 bases and J dropped 0; count of bases not matched to a gene: 13. The CDR3 loop reads CASNTGTSGLVSSYNEQFF. CDR3 bases: TGTGCCAGCAACACCGGGACTAGCGGGCTAGTCAGCTCCTACAATGAGCAGTTCTTC.

This clonotype was seen ten or more times. The J gene is TRBJ1-1, the V gene TRBV6-2 or TRBV6-3; no reliable D call. V lost 2 bases and J 5 bases, leaving 18 bases between the germline ends. The CDR3 contains 16 residues. Germline CDR1 is MNHEY and CDR2 is SVGEGT. In DNA, the CDR3 is TGTGCCAGCAGTTACCGACCGCAGGTTGAAAGAACTGAAGCTTTCTTT. Translated, it gives CASSYRPQVERTEAFF.

This sequence joins TRBV4-3 and TRBJ2-5, with D hard to call. Trimming stripped 0 bases from V and 1 base from J, with 9 bases between. CDR1 and CDR2 (germline): LGHNA, YSLEER. This CDR3 has 15 amino acids. The DNA for the CDR3 is TGCGCCAGCAGCCAAGATCGGGTGTGCCAAGAGACCCAGTACTTC. Its translation is CASSQDRVCQETQYF.

The table lists this clonotype with many counts. This chain joins TRBV13 and TRBJ2-3; no clear D gene. Germline CDR1 and CDR2: PRHDT and FYEKMQ (reference sequence). CDR3 length equals 12 residues. Trimming removed 0 bases from V and 4 bases from J, with 2 bases in between. The CDR3 loop reads CASSLGADTQYF. The CDR3 bases are TGTGCCAGCAGCTTAGGCGCAGATACGCAGTATTTT.

This clonotype was counted many times. The chain carries TRBV7-2 and TRBJ2-4; no reliable D call. Trimming pared 5 bases from V and 3 bases from J, leaving 11 bases between. Germline V gene sequence: CDR1 SGHTA, CDR2 FQGNSA. The CDR3 contains 14 residues. CDR3 DNA: TGTGCCAGCAGCCCCCGTTCGAGCAAAAACATTCAGTACTTC. Its translation is CASSPRSSKNIQYF.

This clonotype has at least ten counts. V and J are TRBV5-1 and TRBJ2-5; 7 nucleotides line up with TRBD1. With V trimmed by 1 base and J by 2 bases, 2 bases remained unmatched. Germline CDR1 reads SGHRS; CDR2 reads YFSETQ. The CDR3 has 14 residues. The CDR3 region has the DNA TGCGCCAGCAGCTTGAGGGACAGACAAGAGACCCAGTACTTC. As protein: CASSLRDRQETQYF.

Many counts were recorded for this clonotype. V and J are TRBV12-3 or TRBV12-4 and TRBJ1-1; D is perhaps TRBD1 (5 bases). The CDR3 is 12 amino acids. With 6 bases removed from V and 7 bases from J, the gap between germline ends came to 12 bases. In nucleotides, the CDR3 is TGTGCCAGCAGCCTCCGGGACTTTGAAGCTTTCTTT. Amino acids: CASSLRDFEAFF.

This clonotype has a count of ten or more. The CDR3 DNA sequence: TGCAGCGGGAGTGGGAATGAGCAGTTCTTC. Protein product: CSGSGNEQFF. The V call is TRBV29-1, the J call TRBJ2-1; no reliable D call. The germline gives CDR1 SQVTM, CDR2 ANQGSEA. The V end lost 7 bases, the J end lost 7 bases, and 8 bases lay between the germline ends. This CDR3 has 10 residues.

The table lists this clonotype with many counts. CDR3 region: CASSLYQGSQYF. In nucleotides, the CDR3 is TGCGCCAGCAGCTTGTATCAGGGTTCGCAGTATTTT. The chain uses TRBV5-1 and TRBJ2-3, with D maybe TRBD1 (5 bases). The germline gives CDR1 SGHRS, CDR2 YFSETQ. Trimming shortened V by 1 base and J by 10 bases, and 10 bases separated the two germline ends. The CDR3 contains 12 residues.

Turning to this clonotype: One junction end does not reproduce the germline sequence, and a read error may be involved. The rearrangement joins TRBV12-3 or TRBV12-4 to TRBJ1-2, with TRBD1 matching over 9 bases. This CDR3 comprises 15 residues. CDR3 in amino acids: CASNGQGTEHYGDTF. The CDR3 DNA is TGTGCCAGCAACGGACAGGGGACCGAGCACTATGGCGACACCTTC.

Concerning this clonotype itself: A much larger clone lies one base from this, so it may be a read error. The chain employs TRBV4-3 and TRBJ2-4; D perhaps matches TRBD2 (6 bases). Trimming removed 0 bases from V and 2 bases from J, with 11 bases in between. CDR3 length: 16 residues. The V gene's germline CDR1 is LGHNA and CDR2 YSLEER. DNA of the CDR3: TGCGCCAGCAGCCAAGATGGAGGGAGGACCAAAAACATTCAGTACTTC. Amino acids: CASSQDGGRTKNIQYF.

By sample share, this clonotype is medium-sized (0.01 to 0.1%). The chain is built from TRBV20-1 and TRBJ2-7, with no clear D. Deletions cut 3 bases from V and 0 bases from J, with 15 bases between. There are 15 residues in the CDR3. Germline V CDR1 and CDR2: DFQATT, SNEGSKA (reference sequence). The CDR3 nucleotides read TGCAGTGCTAGCCCCAATGCGGCCAGCTCCTACGAGCAGTACTTC. This gives the protein CSASPNAASSYEQYF.